Sequencing of this T cell receptor beta chain was carried out in a study of control samples from healthy donors and cancer patients. This table comes from immunoSEQ multiplex PCR, and its TCRdb copy is limited to in-frame clones, with some not included. The sample contains about 110,000 clones, 82% of which appear only once. This CDR3 spans 13 amino acids. CDR1 and CDR2 from the germline V gene are GTSNPN and SVGIG (reference sequence). The V end was cut by 1 base, the J end by 8 bases, with 11 bases between. The genes are TRBV30 and TRBJ1-4; the D is unclear. The material sequenced was blood. This clonotype was sampled from a man aged 18-30 years in good health. The CDR3, as DNA: TGTGCCTGGAGTGAGCCAGATCGGGAAAAACTGTTTTTT. It yields the protein CAWSEPDREKLFF.